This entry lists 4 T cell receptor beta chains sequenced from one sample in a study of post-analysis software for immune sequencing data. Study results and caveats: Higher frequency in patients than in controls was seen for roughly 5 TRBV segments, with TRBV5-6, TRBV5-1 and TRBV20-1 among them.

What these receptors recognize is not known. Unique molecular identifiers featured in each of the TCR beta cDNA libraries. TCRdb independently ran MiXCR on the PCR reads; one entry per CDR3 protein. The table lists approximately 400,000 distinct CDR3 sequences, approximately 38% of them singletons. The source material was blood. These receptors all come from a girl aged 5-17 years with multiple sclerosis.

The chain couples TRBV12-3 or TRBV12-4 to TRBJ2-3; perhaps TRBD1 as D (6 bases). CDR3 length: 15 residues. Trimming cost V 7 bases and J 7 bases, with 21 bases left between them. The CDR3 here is CASTFHPVRGYTQYF. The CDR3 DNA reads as TGTGCCAGCACTTTCCACCCAGTCAGGGGATATACGCAGTATTTT.

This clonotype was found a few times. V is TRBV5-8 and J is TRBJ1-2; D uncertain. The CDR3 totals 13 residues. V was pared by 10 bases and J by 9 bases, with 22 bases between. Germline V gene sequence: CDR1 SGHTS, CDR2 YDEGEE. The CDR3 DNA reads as TGTGCCTCCTGTCCGGGGTTATCGTCTAGCTACACCTTC. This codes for CASCPGLSSSYTF.

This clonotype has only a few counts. For the CDR3, the DNA is TGCGCCAGCAGCTTGGAGCGGGGGGCGGAGACCCAGTACTTC. Translation gives CASSLERGAETQYF. V usage is TRBV5-1 and J usage is TRBJ2-5; 9 bases agree with TRBD2. V trimming: 0 bases; J trimming: 5 bases; junction bases outside the gene matches: 2. This CDR3 spans 14 amino acids. Germline CDR1 and CDR2: SGHRS and YFSETQ.

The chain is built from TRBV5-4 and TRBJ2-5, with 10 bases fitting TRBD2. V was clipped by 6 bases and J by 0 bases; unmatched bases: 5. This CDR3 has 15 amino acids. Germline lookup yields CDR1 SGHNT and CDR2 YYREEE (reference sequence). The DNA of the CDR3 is TGTGCCAGCACCAGTAGCGGGGGGTACCAAGAGACCCAGTACTTC. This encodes CASTSSGGYQETQYF.